Here is one TCR beta chain with its context. Its recognized antigen is unknown. Nothing much larger sits one base from this clone, and base qualities are not available. The data were obtained in a study of technical replicates of blood from four donors (dated by TCRdb to 2016 to 2017). Trimmed from V: 4 bases; trimmed from J: 2 bases; junction bases lacking a gene match: 18. Its CDR3 holds 19 amino acids, cysteine through phenylalanine. Only the CDR3 region is kept as DNA, spanning 57 bases read in frame from base 1. The germline V gene sets CDR1 to SGHRS and CDR2 to YFSETQ. Library prep was done by the immunoSEQ multiplex PCR assay. Imported from immuneACCESS, the table was reduced by TCRdb to in-frame sequences with V and J called. These copies leave out some clones; in studies compared against another copy, an unresolved V gene accounts for under half, and the cause of the remainder is not known. In this sample the table shows about 88,000 clones, about 94% of which occur a single time. Jointly, the top ten make up 0.25% of the sample.

The receptor was derived from a human donor in good health. Sample: T cells isolated from PBMCs. The sequence is built from TRBV5-1 and TRBJ2-5; TRBD2 matches 9 bases in the middle. Here is the DNA: TGCGCCAGCAGCCCAGGTTTTGCGGGGGGGCTAATCCCTCAAGAGACCCAGTACTTC. It translates to CASSPGFAGGLIPQETQYF.